This section outlines one TCR beta chain sequence together with its context. Its specificity is unknown. The donors were part of the validation cohort of some 120 subjects. That cohort was separate from the first cohort, which comprised 500 to 850 subjects. These data are taken from a study of cytomegalovirus exposure and HLA in healthy donors. Study observations and caveats: Reports showed the classifier diagnosing cytomegalovirus status with high specificity and sensitivity. Subsequent analysis found a tendency for first-cohort TCR clusters to co-occur within the 100 to 150 validation repertoires.

The table came from immunoSEQ multiplex PCR; TCRdb's copy has only in-frame clones and leaves some out. The data contain about 330,000 clones, about nine tenths of them singletons. The CDR3 contains 18 residues. The ends lost 2 bases at V and 4 bases at J; junction bases unmatched: 10. Germline-derived CDR1 and CDR2 are SEHNR and FQNEAQ (reference sequence). This chain joins TRBV7-9 and TRBJ2-5; 13 positions agree with TRBD2. The receptor comes from a woman in her 30s in good health and CMV-seropositive. The sequenced sample consisted of PBMCs. CDR3 in amino acids: CASSLRSGLAGVGETQYF. The CDR3 DNA is TGTGCCAGCAGCTTAAGGTCAGGACTAGCGGGAGTAGGAGAGACCCAGTACTTC.